The entry that follows covers one T cell receptor (beta chain) sequence. Its antigen remains unidentified. Nothing much larger sits one base from this clone, and base qualities are not available. Every donor in the study was a healthy Caucasian. Three pairs of female monozygotic twins, all aged about 18 to 29 years, were included in the twin cohort. CD4+ and CD8+ T cell populations were isolated with positive isolation kits from Invitrogen. This sample is drawn from a study of identical twins (dated by TCRdb to the mid-2010s). Study-level background: The study deep-sequenced TCR alpha and beta repertoires from monozygotic twins, unrelated adults of various ages and cord blood to test whether fetal clonotypes persist. Replicate twin experiments were performed at different times using different library preparation protocols to rule out contamination.

Points the paper makes about the study in general: Compared with coincidental sharing between unrelated individuals, out-of-frame TCR alpha sequences shared between twins showed an excess of sequences with low generation probability. Excess twin sharing in beta out-of-frame sequences was weaker because fewer shared sequences lowered the signal-to-noise ratio. Recombination models systematically underestimated out-of-frame TCR alpha sharing in monozygotic twins but agreed with sharing between unrelated individuals. Invariant T cells such as MAIT and iNKT could partly confound zero-insertion analyses, although diverse VJ usage argued against such confounding for most clonotypes. Fewer insertions were carried by abundant cord blood beta clonotypes, a similar but weaker trend appeared in young adult naive repertoires, and no such trend appeared in memory repertoires. Because the same donors could not be followed over many years, conclusions were based on cross-sectional statistical analysis.

From a lookup of the germline V gene, CDR1 and CDR2 are MNHNS and SASEGT. Trimming removed 5 bases from V and 7 bases from J; the gene matches leave 8 bases unexplained. From the cysteine up to the phenylalanine, the CDR3 has a length of 15 residues. The only DNA kept is the CDR3, 45 bases in frame from the first base. Libraries were prepared through 5' RACE. These reads were obtained on an Illumina HiSeq 2000. Template switching added a universal primer binding site, and the final cDNA carried a unique molecular identifier that allowed TCR cDNA molecules to be counted accurately. First-strand cDNA for TCR alpha and beta chains was synthesized from specific primers in the conserved constant-segment region. To control for contamination, every cDNA library carried two barcodes: a SMART-Mk sample barcode plus Illumina barcodes. Two successive PCR steps introduced TruSeq adapter sequences along with Illumina sample barcodes. TCR alpha and beta cDNA libraries were sequenced on the Illumina HiSeq platform with custom primers. The original pipeline was this. Unique molecular identifiers were extracted from raw reads with MiGEC, and CDR3 positions were determined with MiXCR. Recombination models were inferred per individual with the repgenHMM and IGoR tools using an EM algorithm. The tcR package in R was used for shared clonotype analysis, with sharing normalized by the product of cloneset sizes. To study raw recombination without the effects of thymic and clonal selection, out-of-frame nonproductive sequences were analyzed. In-frame beta chains were kept once TCRdb had trimmed the public reads at Q25 with fastp and called clones with MiXCR. A single entry per CDR3 protein holds the most common genes and DNA from its merged rows. For this entry, the V and J calls and clone size follow TCRdb and not the study's own pipeline. For this sample there are some 230,000 distinct CDR3 sequences; under 8.5% appear just once. Of the sample, about 15% is held by the ten largest clones.

The data also belong to a second study, concerning T cells expressing NK-cell markers. The second study's paper adds: TCR beta-chain repertoires were profiled in sorted CD3+CD56+NKG2C+, CD3+CD56+NKG2C- and CD3+CD56-NKG2C+ T-cell subsets from several donors. Among the eight sequenced donors, only one was HCMV-seronegative, while the other seven were HCMV-seropositive. To restrict sorting to alphabetaTCR-expressing T cells, an anti-gammadeltaTCR antibody was added in several experiments. In six donors, the dominant CD3+CD56+NKG2C+ clonotypes were found to rank among the top 10 CD8+ clonotypes and to make up 1.0-7.0% of CD8+ T cells. Those dominant clonotypes were again the most abundant among CD3+CD56-NKG2C+ cells in several donors, at about 28.3-60.1%. It remained unclear whether the expanded NKG2C-expressing T cell clones were specific for HCMV antigens. Randomly selected healthy volunteers, three men and five women, were used as the eight sequenced donors. HCMV-specific IgG was detected in serum with a commercial ELISA kit to determine HCMV serostatus. MIGEC was used to demultiplex reads and group reads by UMI, and MiTCR was used to assemble and quantify clonotypes. Only TCR cDNA sequences supported by at least two reads were kept to exclude erroneous sequences. The tcR package was used for downstream repertoire analysis, with clonotypes matched between fractions based on CDR3 nucleotide sequence plus V segment. VDJmatch was used to annotate antigen specificity against VDJdb, with one amino acid substitution in CDR3 permitted.

Rearrangement joined TRBV6-1 to TRBJ2-1; TRBD2 agrees with 10 junctional bases. This TCR derives from a young woman in good health. Sequenced input: CD8+ T cells sorted from blood. The CDR3 reads CASSPLAGDGNEQFF. At the DNA level, the sequence is TGTGCCAGCAGTCCCCTAGCGGGAGACGGGAATGAGCAGTTCTTC.